This record concerns one TCR beta chain sequence. Its target is not known. Read data end 3 residues before the CDR3 end; the end is taken from the germline J gene. The CDR3 spans 15 residues. Germline CDR1 is SGHRS and CDR2 is YFSETQ. This entry is derived from a study of T cells in women clearing cervical HPV infection. Turning to the study itself: Donors had HPV16-related CIN3 or worse; 2 had invasive cancer.

All donors had a single incident cervical HPV16 infection, not prevalent. Study results and caveats: Repertoire richness, not evenness, was significantly elevated in CIN3+ cases versus controls. Controls had more TRBV6-7 (0.16%) than cases (around 0.11%).

Method: immunoSEQ multiplex PCR; TCRdb's copy keeps in-frame clones and lacks some. Its clone listing holds about 20,000 clones. This chain uses TRBV5-1 with TRBJ1-2; 7 bases fit TRBD1. Input material: blood buffy coat. This TCR was recovered from a woman between 18 and 70 years old with a cervical HPV16 infection that either progressed to CIN3+ or cleared (not recorded which). CDR3 DNA (partial): TGCGCCAGCAGCTTGGAATCTAGAGGGACAGAGGGC. Translating it yields CASSLESRGTEG. From start to end, the CDR3 is CASSLESRGTEGYTF.